One sample yielded the 25 T cell receptor beta chains listed below, sequenced in a study of lymphopenia after photon versus proton radiotherapy (dated by TCRdb to about 2019). The method was the immunoSEQ multiplex PCR assay. In TCRdb, the immuneACCESS table is reduced to in-frame sequences with V and J assigned. These tables do not hold every clone; where another copy was compared, an unresolved V gene accounts for under half, and the others remain unexplained. The sample yields about 30,000 clones; around 94% were counted once. Less than 0.75% of the sample is in the top ten clones. This sample comprised peripheral blood, obtained from a patient treated with photon-based radiotherapy. Receptors originate from a woman in her forties or fifties with cholangiocarcinoma.

V and J are TRBV7-2 and TRBJ2-7; D uncertain. The V gene lost 3 bases and the J gene lost 5 bases, with 8 bases spanning the gap. Germline V lookup: CDR1 SGHTA, CDR2 FQGNSA. The CDR3 length is 12 residues. CDR3 coding DNA: TGTGCCAGCAGCTTCCAACCGAACGAGCAGTACTTC. It specifies CASSFQPNEQYF.

The V gene is TRBV6-1, the J gene TRBJ1-1, with unresolved D. There are 10 residues in the CDR3. Germline V gene lookup returns CDR1 MNHNS and CDR2 SASEGT. The germline V and J ends were trimmed by 9 bases and 8 bases, with 10 bases remaining between them. The CDR3 loop reads CASATVEAFF. CDR3 DNA sequence: TGTGCCAGTGCGACCGTGGAAGCTTTCTTT.

The chain employs TRBV2 and TRBJ2-5, with TRBD2 matching 10 bases. The CDR3 sequence is 17 residues long. CDR1 SNHLY and CDR2 FYNNEI come from the germline V gene. Trimming removed 8 bases from V and 5 bases from J; junction bases left unmatched: 17. The DNA of the CDR3 is TGTGCCAGCCGTGCAGGCCCAGCGGGGGGGCGTTTCGAGACCCAGTACTTC. Encoded protein: CASRAGPAGGRFETQYF.

This chain joins TRBV19 and TRBJ2-3; 7 bases agree with TRBD1. Trimming at V came to 3 bases and at J to 5 bases, leaving 11 bases not matched to a gene. The germline gives CDR1 LNHDA, CDR2 SQIVND (reference sequence). This CDR3 contains 16 residues. In nucleotides, the CDR3 is TGTGCCAGTAGTATTGGAGTCCAGGGGGTGGGAGATACGCAGTATTTT. Translating it yields CASSIGVQGVGDTQYF.

V and J are TRBV7-9 and TRBJ1-2; perhaps TRBD1 as D (5 bases). The V end was cut by 6 bases, the J end by 0 bases, with 14 bases between. This CDR3 contains 15 residues. CDR1 and CDR2 from the germline V gene are SEHNR and FQNEAQ (reference sequence). CDR3 coding DNA: TGTGCCAGCAGACATCAGGGTAAATCTAACTATGGCTACACCTTC. This sequence encodes CASRHQGKSNYGYTF.

The chain links TRBV4-1 to TRBJ2-7; D tentatively reads TRBD1 or TRBD2 (5 bases each). CDR1 MGHRA and CDR2 YSYEKL come from the germline V gene. V lost 5 bases and J lost 0, with 11 bases in between. The CDR3 runs 14 residues. The CDR3 region is CASSTGPDSYEQYF. As DNA, the CDR3 is TGCGCCAGCAGCACGGGACCAGACTCCTACGAGCAGTACTTC.

The chain recombines TRBV5-3 with TRBJ1-3; the D gene is possibly TRBD1 (6 bases). TRBV5-3 is classed as an ORF, of uncertain function. This CDR3 has 17 residues. Between the trimmed V and J ends, which lost 4 bases and 0 bases, there was a span of 17 bases. The CDR3 here is CARSGTGPPRSGNTIYF. CDR3 coding DNA: TGTGCCAGAAGCGGCACAGGGCCGCCCCGCTCTGGAAACACCATATATTTT.

The chain carries TRBV7-2 and TRBJ1-5; no reliable D call. The germline gives CDR1 SGHTA, CDR2 FQGNSA. This CDR3 spans 14 amino acids. Trimming took off 5 bases at V and 0 bases at J, with 8 bases between the two ends. The CDR3 DNA is TGTGCCAGCAGCCCTGACTATAGCAATCAGCCCCAGCATTTT. It is translated as CASSPDYSNQPQHF.

The chain uses TRBV18 and TRBJ1-1; D possibly corresponds to TRBD1 (5 bases). Trimming took off 0 bases at V and 4 bases at J, with 27 bases between the two ends. Germline CDR1 is KGHSH and CDR2 is LQKENI. This CDR3 comprises 20 residues. The CDR3 is CASSPPRASDTGGSGTEAFF. CDR3 bases: TGTGCCAGCTCACCACCGCGAGCTAGTGACACGGGGGGATCGGGCACTGAAGCTTTCTTT.

The V call is TRBV7-6, the J call TRBJ2-5; D remains ambiguous. The germline gives CDR1 SGHVS, CDR2 FNYEAQ. Between the trimmed V and J ends, which lost 6 bases and 0 bases, there was a span of 5 bases. This CDR3 region has 12 residues. The CDR3 is CASSRNQETQYF. The CDR3 region has the DNA TGTGCCAGCAGTCGAAACCAAGAGACCCAGTACTTC.

CDR3 loop: CASSYLDDRVGWGYTF. The CDR3 coding sequence is TGTGCCAGCAGTTACTTGGACGACAGGGTCGGGTGGGGCTACACCTTC. The rearrangement joins TRBV6-5 to TRBJ1-2, with 7 bases identical to TRBD1. Germline V gene sequence: CDR1 MNHEY, CDR2 SVGAGI. This CDR3 comprises 16 residues. The V segment lost 1 base and the J segment 8 bases; nucleotides outside the gene matches: 13.

The rearrangement joins TRBV6-1 to TRBJ1-5, with a possible D match to TRBD1 (6 bases). Germline lookup yields CDR1 MNHNS and CDR2 SASEGT. V lost 6 bases and J 0 bases, leaving 9 bases between the germline ends. The CDR3 is made up of 14 amino acids. DNA for the CDR3: TGTGCCAGCAGGAAACAGGGTAGCAATCAGCCCCAGCATTTT. Its protein product is CASRKQGSNQPQHF.

The V call is TRBV10-3, the J call TRBJ2-4; D might be TRBD1 or TRBD2, each matching 5 bases. The CDR3 loop spans 13 amino acids. V dropped 6 bases and J dropped 1 base, with 7 bases sitting between them. CDR1 is ENHRY, CDR2 SYGVKD, per germline. The CDR3 sequence is CAIRGVAKNIQYF. In DNA form, the CDR3 reads TGTGCCATCAGGGGGGTGGCCAAAAACATTCAGTACTTC.

V usage is TRBV15 and J usage is TRBJ1-1, with TRBD1 as a possible D gene (5 bases). Trimming stripped 5 bases from V and 0 bases from J, with 10 bases between. Germline V CDR1 and CDR2: LNHNV, YYDKDF (reference sequence). The CDR3 contains 14 residues. CDR3 DNA: TGTGCCACCAGCCGGGACGGATTGAACACTGAAGCTTTCTTT. Amino acid sequence: CATSRDGLNTEAFF.

The V gene is TRBV7-2, the J gene TRBJ2-2; D not resolved. Trimming stripped 5 bases from V and 0 bases from J, with 4 bases between. Germline assignment: CDR1 SGHTA and CDR2 FQGNSA. The CDR3 length is 13 residues. CDR3 residues: CASSITNTGELFF. The CDR3 nucleotides are TGTGCCAGCAGCATAACGAACACCGGGGAGCTGTTTTTT. Based on the CDR3 plus reference TRBV7-2 and TRBJ2-2, the full variable domain is GAGVSQSPSNKVTEKGKDVELRCDPISGHTALYWYRQSLGQGLEFLIYFQGNSAPDKSGLPSDRFSAERTGGSVSTLTIQRTQQEDSAVYLCASSITNTGELFFGEGSRLTVL.

The chain joins TRBV10-3 to TRBJ1-5; possible D gene TRBD1, 5 bases. V lost 7 bases and J lost 0, with 10 bases in between. The CDR3 runs 14 residues. Looked up from germline, CDR1 is ENHRY and CDR2 is SYGVKD. The CDR3 sequence is CAITDSLSNQPQHF. CDR3 DNA sequence: TGTGCCATCACAGACAGCCTTAGCAATCAGCCCCAGCATTTT.

The chain links TRBV18 to TRBJ2-1; 13 nucleotides agree with TRBD2. J lost 9 bases, V lost 3 bases, and 8 bases had no gene match. Germline V lookup: CDR1 KGHSH, CDR2 LQKENI. CDR3 size: 16 residues. CDR3 sequence (DNA): TGTGCCAGCTCACCCAGACTAGCGGGGGGTGCGGGTGAGCAGTTCTTC. Translating gives CASSPRLAGGAGEQFF.

This chain uses TRBV18 with TRBJ2-3, with 12 nucleotides matching TRBD2. J lost 0 bases, V lost 3 bases, and 4 bases had no gene match. Per the germline V gene, CDR1 is KGHSH and CDR2 is LQKENI. The length of the CDR3 is 17 residues. In DNA, the CDR3 is TGTGCCAGCTCACCCCCCCTAGCGGGGGGGAGCACAGATACGCAGTATTTT. Protein: CASSPPLAGGSTDTQYF.

This chain uses TRBV28 with TRBJ1-2; D not resolved. The V end lost 3 bases, the J end lost 8 bases, and 13 bases lay between the germline ends. CDR1 and CDR2 from the germline V gene are MDHEN and SYDVKM. This CDR3 comprises 13 residues. The CDR3 nucleotides are TGTGCCAGCAGTTTTGTGGAGAGGGAGGGCTACACCTTC. Translating gives CASSFVEREGYTF.

The CDR3 loop reads CASSLRTYGTNEKLFF. In DNA, the CDR3 is TGTGCCAGCAGCTTGCGTACATACGGAACTAATGAAAAACTGTTTTTT. The chain employs TRBV5-6 and TRBJ1-4, with unresolved D. In germline, CDR1 is SGHDT, CDR2 YYEEEE. V lost 1 base to trimming and J lost 1 base, with 11 bases between them. The CDR3 is 16 residues long.

The chain is built from TRBV6-1 and TRBJ2-3; D call uncertain. CDR1 and CDR2 (germline): MNHNS, SASEGT. V was trimmed by 3 bases and J by 2 bases, leaving 6 bases between them. This CDR3 has 13 residues. The CDR3 spells CASSDGYTDTQYF. For the CDR3, the DNA is TGTGCCAGCAGTGATGGCTACACAGATACGCAGTATTTT.

The V gene is TRBV5-6, the J gene TRBJ2-5, with 7 bases matching TRBD1. CDR3 length: 14 amino acids. Germline V gene lookup returns CDR1 SGHDT and CDR2 YYEEEE. Trimming cost V 4 bases and J 7 bases; bases outside gene matches: 10. The CDR3 sequence is CASSGIQGVLTQYF. The CDR3 nucleotides are TGTGCCAGCAGCGGCATCCAGGGGGTGTTGACCCAGTACTTC.

This chain connects TRBV30 to TRBJ1-5; unclear D gene. The germline gives CDR1 GTSNPN, CDR2 SVGIG (reference sequence). V lost 2 bases and J lost 4, with 9 bases in between. The CDR3 loop spans 13 amino acids. The CDR3 reads CAWSWGWNQPQHF. As DNA, the CDR3 is TGTGCCTGGAGTTGGGGTTGGAATCAGCCCCAGCATTTT.

This chain connects TRBV6-5 to TRBJ1-3; possibly TRBD1 for D (5 bases). The CDR3 has 14 amino acids. Trimming cost V 6 bases and J 6 bases, with 15 bases left between them. CDR1 is MNHEY and CDR2 is SVGAGI in the germline V gene. CDR3 in amino acids: CASSRRGVANTIYF. DNA for the CDR3: TGTGCCAGCAGCCGGCGGGGGGTTGCAAACACCATATATTTT.

The genes are TRBV5-5 and TRBJ2-3; 8 bases agree with TRBD2. The CDR3 runs to 15 residues. V lost 2 bases to trimming and J lost 3 bases; unmatched junction nucleotides: 5. CDR1 is SGHKS, CDR2 YYEKEE, per germline (reference sequence). DNA of the CDR3: TGTGCCAGCAGCTTCTTAATAGCGGGGACAGATACGCAGTATTTT. Translated, it gives CASSFLIAGTDTQYF.